This T cell receptor (beta chain) is drawn from a study of PD-L1 blockade in urothelial cancer. Study summary: Patients initiated atezolizumab around 2014 at 1,200 mg intravenously every 3 weeks. T cell content in blood samples showed a median of around 140,000.

In its sample, this clone was seen a few times. No antigen is known for it. The study, taken as a whole, reports: Patients with durable benefit had greater blood expansion of tumor-associated TCR clones 3 weeks into treatment.

Method: immunoSEQ multiplex PCR; TCRdb's copy keeps in-frame clones and lacks some. The sample includes 80,000 to 100,000 clones, 82% of them seen just once. CDR3 size: 13 residues. Germline V gene lookup returns CDR1 SNHLY and CDR2 FYNNEI. V shed 7 bases and J shed 8 bases, with 17 bases lying between them. This clonotype was obtained from a man between 65 and 79 years old with urothelial cancer. This chain uses TRBV2 with TRBJ1-1; D might be TRBD1 (5 bases). The source was PBMCs, collected around atezolizumab (anti-PD-L1) treatment. CDR3: CASIVVSGDEAFF. The CDR3, as DNA: TGTGCCAGCATTGTGGTCTCGGGGGACGAAGCTTTCTTT.